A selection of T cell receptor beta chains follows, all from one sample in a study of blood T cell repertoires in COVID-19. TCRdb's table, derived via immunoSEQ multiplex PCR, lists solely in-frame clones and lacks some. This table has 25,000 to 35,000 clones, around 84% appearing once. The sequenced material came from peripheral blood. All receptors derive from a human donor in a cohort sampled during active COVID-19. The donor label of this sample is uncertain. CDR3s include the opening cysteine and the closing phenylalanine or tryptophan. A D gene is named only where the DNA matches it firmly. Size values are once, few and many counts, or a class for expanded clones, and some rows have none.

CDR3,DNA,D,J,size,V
CASSPYGTATTNEKLFF,TGCGCCAGCAGCCCCTACGGGACAGCGACGACTAATGAAAAACTGTTTTTT,TRBD1,TRBJ1-4,.,TRBV5-1
CASSVFGAGTRRNNEQFF,TGTGCCAGCAGCGTATTCGGGGCAGGGACACGCCGAAACAATGAGCAGTTCTTC,.,TRBJ2-1,.,TRBV9
CASRPTGGEQFF,TGTGCCAGCCGACCTACAGGTGGGGAGCAGTTCTTC,.,TRBJ2-1,.,TRBV2
CASSFQGASYEQYF,TGTGCCAGCAGTTTCCAGGGGGCCTCCTACGAGCAGTACTTC,TRBD1,TRBJ2-7,once,TRBV27
CASSSQGGQPQHF,TGTGCCAGCAGTTCGCAGGGCGGTCAGCCCCAGCATTTT,.,TRBJ1-5,few,TRBV6-2/TRBV6-3
CASSRRDSPNEQFF,TGCGCCAGCAGCCGCCGGGACAGTCCCAATGAGCAGTTCTTC,TRBD1,TRBJ2-1,.,TRBV5-1
CASSARGQGNGYTF,TGTGCCAGCAGCGCCCGGGGACAGGGGAATGGCTACACCTTC,TRBD1,TRBJ1-2,.,TRBV9
CASSSIGDSSNEQFF,TGTGCCAGCAGCTCCATAGGGGACAGTAGTAATGAGCAGTTCTTC,TRBD1,TRBJ2-1,few,TRBV7-3
CASSLQGTMNTEAFF,TGTGCCAGCAGCTTACAGGGGACTATGAACACTGAAGCTTTCTTT,.,TRBJ1-1,.,TRBV7-8
CASSNERETQYF,TGCGCCAGCAGCAACGAGCGGGAGACCCAGTACTTC,.,TRBJ2-5,once,TRBV5-1
CASSQLQNADTQYF,TGTGCCAGCAGCCAACTCCAGAACGCAGATACGCAGTATTTT,.,TRBJ2-3,.,TRBV16
CASSQEVAGVLNEQFF,TGTGCCAGCAGCCAAGAAGTAGCGGGAGTCTTGAATGAGCAGTTCTTC,TRBD2,TRBJ2-1,.,TRBV4-2
CASSGGGTSGEQYF,TGCGCCAGCAGTGGCGGGGGGACTAGTGGCGAGCAGTACTTC,TRBD2,TRBJ2-7,.,TRBV5-1
CASSLTGNTGELFF,TGTGCCAGCAGCCTCACAGGGAACACCGGGGAGCTGTTTTTT,.,TRBJ2-2,.,TRBV11-2
CAIRSPDREVNEQFF,TGTGCCATCAGGTCCCCGGACAGGGAGGTCAATGAGCAGTTCTTC,TRBD1,TRBJ2-1,few,TRBV10-3
CSVERQDGNTIYF,TGCAGCGTTGAAAGGCAGGATGGAAACACCATATATTTT,.,TRBJ1-3,few,TRBV29-1
CASSQQPGLAGEDTQYF,TGTGCCAGCAGCCAGCAGCCTGGACTAGCGGGAGAGGATACGCAGTATTTT,TRBD2,TRBJ2-3,.,TRBV3-1/TRBV3-2
CASSLLGQASNSPLHF,TGCGCCAGCAGCTTACTGGGACAGGCAAGCAATTCACCCCTCCACTTT,TRBD1,TRBJ1-6,.,TRBV5-1
CSVGGQGAPNYGYTF,TGCAGCGTTGGGGGACAGGGGGCGCCTAACTATGGCTACACCTTC,TRBD1,TRBJ1-2,.,TRBV29-1
CAWRARDRVTGYTF,TGTGCCTGGAGAGCCCGGGACAGGGTGACTGGCTACACCTTC,TRBD1,TRBJ1-2,.,TRBV30